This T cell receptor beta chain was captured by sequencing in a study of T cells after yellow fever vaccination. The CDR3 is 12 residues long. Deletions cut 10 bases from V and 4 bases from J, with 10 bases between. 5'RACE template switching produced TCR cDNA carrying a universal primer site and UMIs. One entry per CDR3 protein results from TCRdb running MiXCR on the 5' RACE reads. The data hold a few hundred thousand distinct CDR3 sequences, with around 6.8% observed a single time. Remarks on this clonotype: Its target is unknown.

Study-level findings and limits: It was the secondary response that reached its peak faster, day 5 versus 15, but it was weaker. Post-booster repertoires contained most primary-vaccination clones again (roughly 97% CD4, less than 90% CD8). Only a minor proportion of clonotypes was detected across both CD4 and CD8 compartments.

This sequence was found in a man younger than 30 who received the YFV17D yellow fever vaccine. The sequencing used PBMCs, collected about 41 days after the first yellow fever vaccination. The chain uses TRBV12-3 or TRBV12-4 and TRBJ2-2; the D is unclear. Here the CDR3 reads CATHHGTGELFF. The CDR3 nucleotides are TGTGCCACCCACCACGGCACCGGGGAGCTGTTTTTT.